The clone carrying this T cell receptor beta chain was seen repeatedly, ten times or more. Its antigen is not known. The time point is: sample taken at primary tumor resection. Patients with untreated early-stage non-small cell lung cancer, numbering approximately 70, were the donors. Unsorted tumor, nontumor lung tissue or cryopreserved PBMC supplied the whole RNA. This specimen comes from a study of spatial heterogeneity in lung cancer. Whole-study context: Combinations of a unique TCR and a UMI were tallied in raw reads, and on average each appeared more than ten times. Study outcomes and limitations: In tumors, expanded intratumoral alpha and beta TCR counts tracked mutation counts.

TCRdb recomputed calls from the 5' RACE reads with MiXCR, one row per CDR3 protein. The table includes under 20,000 distinct CDR3 sequences, approximately 6.5% detected once. This CDR3 has 12 amino acids. Germline values: CDR1 SGHRS, CDR2 YFSETQ. Trimming removed 0 bases from V and 8 bases from J, with 3 bases in between. Sequenced material: lung tumor tissue, taken at surgery. The chain links TRBV5-1 to TRBJ1-6; D is uncertain. The origin of this receptor is a female donor with early-stage non-small cell lung cancer. CDR3 sequence: CASSLEHSPLHF. The CDR3 region has the DNA TGCGCCAGCAGCTTGGAGCATTCACCCCTCCACTTT.